The clone carrying this T cell receptor (beta chain) was seen a few times. No antigen is known for it. The CDR3 is made up of 15 amino acids. V was shortened by 2 bases and J by 0 bases, with 9 bases between the two germline ends. Germline V lookup: CDR1 SGHRS, CDR2 YFSETQ. The record originates from a study of CD8 T cells in ankylosing spondylitis. TCRdb independently ran MiXCR on the 5' RACE reads; one entry per CDR3 protein. Of under 150,000 distinct CDR3 sequences listed, about an eighth were seen once; the top ten hold 2.5% to 3.5%. Study-level findings and limits: Clones that were linked to disease were CD8+ and were relatively rare in peripheral blood. Certain motif variants had earlier been reported in reactive arthritis synovial fluid and blood.

The TCR sequence derives from a female donor with ankylosing spondylitis or in good health (not recorded which). The chain is built from TRBV5-1 and TRBJ1-5; D gene ambiguous. The sequencing sample was made of blood, either unsorted or a sorted T cell fraction (not recorded which). CDR3 sequence reads: CASSFGGYSNQPQHF. CDR3 sequence (DNA): TGCGCCAGCAGCTTCGGCGGCTATAGCAATCAGCCCCAGCATTTT.